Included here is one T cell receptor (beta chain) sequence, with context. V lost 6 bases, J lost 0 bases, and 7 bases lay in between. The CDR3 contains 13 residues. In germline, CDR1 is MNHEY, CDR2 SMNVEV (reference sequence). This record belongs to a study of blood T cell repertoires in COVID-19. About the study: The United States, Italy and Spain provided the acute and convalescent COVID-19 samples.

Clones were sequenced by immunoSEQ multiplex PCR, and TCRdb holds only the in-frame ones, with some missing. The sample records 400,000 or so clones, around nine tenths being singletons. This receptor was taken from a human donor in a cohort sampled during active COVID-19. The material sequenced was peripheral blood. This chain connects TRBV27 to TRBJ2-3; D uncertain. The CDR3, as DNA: TGTGCCAGCAGGTTGACAAGCACAGATACGCAGTATTTT. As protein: CASRLTSTDTQYF.